Following are 10 T cell receptor beta chains from one sample sequenced in a study of T cell repertoires in cytomegalovirus infection. These receptors' antigens are unknown. TCRdb reprocessed the reads via MiXCR and lists one record per CDR3 protein. The table shows approximately 470,000 distinct CDR3 sequences, with roughly 43% occurring only once. The sample in question was cultured PBMCs, obtained from culture after CMV antigen stimulation. All receptors derive from a human donor in good health (CMV status not recorded). Some clones in this sample may be carry-over from other donors' samples.

The chain joins TRBV12-3 or TRBV12-4 to TRBJ2-7; 7 bases fit TRBD1. V dropped 5 bases and J dropped 4; count of bases not matched to a gene: 5. This CDR3 has 13 amino acids. The CDR3 coding sequence is TGTGCCAGCAGTGGGGACAGAAATTACGAGCAGTACTTC. Amino acids: CASSGDRNYEQYF.

This clonotype was recorded once. The chain couples TRBV6-8 to TRBJ2-7; weak D call: TRBD2 (6 bases). Trimming pared 4 bases from V and 2 bases from J, leaving 9 bases between. The CDR3 loop spans 13 amino acids. The germline CDR1 and CDR2 sequences are MNHGY and SAAAGT. For the CDR3, the DNA is TGTGCCAGCAGTTCCGGGGGAACCTACGAGCAGTACTTC. Translated, it gives CASSSGGTYEQYF.

The rearrangement uses TRBV7-6 and TRBJ2-3; D not certain. Germline V CDR1 and CDR2: SGHVS, FNYEAQ. The CDR3 length is 15 residues. Trimming shortened V by 3 bases and J by 1 base, and 11 bases separated the two germline ends. Here the CDR3 reads CASSFSADGTDTQYF. CDR3 bases: TGTGCCAGCAGCTTTTCGGCGGACGGCACAGATACGCAGTATTTT.

Only a few counts were recorded for this clonotype. The chain carries TRBV28 and TRBJ2-4; 7 bases are a match to TRBD1. The germline gives CDR1 MDHEN, CDR2 SYDVKM. The ends lost 3 bases at V and 1 base at J; junction bases unmatched: 6. CDR3 size: 16 residues. CDR3 amino acids: CASSLGVRGAKNIQYF. The CDR3 DNA follows: TGTGCCAGCAGTTTGGGGGTCAGGGGGGCCAAAAACATTCAGTACTTC.

The chain combines TRBV6-6 with TRBJ2-1; the match to TRBD2 covers 7 bases. CDR1 is MNHNY and CDR2 is SVGAGI in the germline V gene (reference sequence). The V gene end was trimmed by 6 bases and the J gene end by 10 bases; junction bases not matched to a gene: 6. The CDR3 totals 12 residues. CDR3 coding DNA: TGTGCCAGCAGCCGGGACTACCGAGAGCAGTTCTTC. The encoded protein is CASSRDYREQFF.

This clonotype was observed a few times. This chain links TRBV7-6 with TRBJ2-7; 14 bases are shared with TRBD2. Germline V lookup: CDR1 SGHVS, CDR2 FNYEAQ. The CDR3 has 15 amino acids. Trimming cost V 4 bases and J 7 bases; bases outside gene matches: 6. In DNA form, the CDR3 reads TGTGCCAGCAGCTGGGGGACTAGCGGGAGTGATGAGCAGTACTTC. It is translated as CASSWGTSGSDEQYF.

In its sample, this clonotype was seen a few times. The CDR3: CASSLDPDRVGYEQYF. The CDR3 nucleotides read TGTGCCAGCAGCTTAGACCCGGACAGGGTGGGCTACGAGCAGTACTTC. V usage is TRBV7-2 and J usage is TRBJ2-7, with 8 bases matching TRBD1. The CDR3 is made up of 16 amino acids. Germline trimming cut 1 base from V and 3 bases from J; bases unmatched to any gene: 8. Germline V lookup: CDR1 SGHTA, CDR2 FQGNSA.

The V gene is TRBV4-1, the J gene TRBJ2-1, with 8 bases matching TRBD2. Per germline, CDR1 MGHRA and CDR2 YSYEKL. The J segment lost 4 bases and the V segment lost 3 bases, leaving 5 bases of the junction unmatched. The length of the CDR3 is 15 residues. This CDR3 is CASSHPGLGYNEQFF. The CDR3 DNA reads as TGCGCCAGCAGCCATCCGGGACTAGGGTACAATGAGCAGTTCTTC.

This clonotype was observed a handful of times. The V call is TRBV7-2, the J call TRBJ1-5, with D possibly matching TRBD1 (6 bases). Germline V lookup: CDR1 SGHTA, CDR2 FQGNSA. Deletions cut 1 base from V and 1 base from J, with 11 bases between. The CDR3 has 16 amino acids. CDR3 bases: TGTGCCAGCAGCTTAGTGGGGGGGGCCAGCAATCAGCCCCAGCATTTT. Protein sequence: CASSLVGGASNQPQHF.

J is TRBJ1-2 and V is TRBV4-1; TRBD1 is a possible D gene (5 bases). CDR1 and CDR2 (germline): MGHRA, YSYEKL. This CDR3 is 14 amino acids long. V lost 5 bases and J 5 bases, leaving 15 bases between the germline ends. This chain's CDR3 is CASSEPGRIYGYTF. CDR3 nucleotide sequence: TGCGCCAGCAGCGAGCCGGGACGCATTTATGGCTACACCTTC.